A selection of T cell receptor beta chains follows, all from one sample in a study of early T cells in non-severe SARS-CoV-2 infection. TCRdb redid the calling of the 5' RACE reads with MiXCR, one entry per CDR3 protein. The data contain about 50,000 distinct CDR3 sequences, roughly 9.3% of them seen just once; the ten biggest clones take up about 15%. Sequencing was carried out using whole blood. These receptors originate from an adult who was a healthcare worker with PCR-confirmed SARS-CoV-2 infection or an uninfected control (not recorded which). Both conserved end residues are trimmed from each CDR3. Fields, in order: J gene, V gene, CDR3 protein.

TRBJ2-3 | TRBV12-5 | ASGASGEWTDTQY
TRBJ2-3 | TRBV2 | ASSGGPTDTQY
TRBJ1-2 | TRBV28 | ASSLWGQNYGYT
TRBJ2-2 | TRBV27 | ASSFSSGGTGELF
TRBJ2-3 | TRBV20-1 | SATGGWGTDTQY
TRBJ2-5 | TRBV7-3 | ASSLMAGKETQY
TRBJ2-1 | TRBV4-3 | ASSQGLTNEQF
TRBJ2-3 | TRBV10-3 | AIRSSGSTDTQY
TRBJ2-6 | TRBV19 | ASSGRTWGSGANVLT
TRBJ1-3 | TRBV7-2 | ASSLGRVSGNTIY
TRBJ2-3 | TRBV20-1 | SAKEAGASTDTQY
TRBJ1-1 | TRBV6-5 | ASSQQTGVFAEAF
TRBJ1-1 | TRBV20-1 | SAIRDRGTEAF
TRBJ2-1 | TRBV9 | ASSVEFSHEQF
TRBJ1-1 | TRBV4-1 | ASSKPGHHEAF